This passage covers 13 T cell receptor beta chains from one sample sequenced in a study of cytomegalovirus exposure and HLA in healthy donors (dated by TCRdb to about 2017). Receptors were amplified or captured by the immunoSEQ multiplex PCR assay. The immuneACCESS repertoire file appears here via TCRdb, limited to in-frame rearrangements. These files lack a portion of the clones; in checked studies, under half of the deficit traces to unresolved V genes, and the cause of the others is not known. A total of roughly 200,000 clones appear in this sample, approximately 86% of them only once. 7.2% of the sample rests with the top ten. Sequenced material: PBMCs. The source is a man aged 30 to 39 in good health and CMV-seropositive.

The chain combines TRBV27 with TRBJ2-1; 7 bases fit TRBD1. This CDR3 is built from 16 residues. Per germline, CDR1 MNHEY and CDR2 SMNVEV (reference sequence). The V and J ends lost 4 bases and 9 bases, in that order; junction bases with no gene match: 15. The CDR3 spells CASSSTGVRGGAEQFF. CDR3 sequence (DNA): TGTGCCAGCAGTTCCACAGGGGTACGGGGTGGCGCTGAGCAGTTCTTC.

The gene calls are TRBV9 and TRBJ1-2; D is uncertain. The CDR3 spans 12 residues. The V and J ends lost 7 bases and 0 bases respectively, with 7 bases between them. The V gene's germline CDR1 is SGDLS and CDR2 YYNGEE. CDR3 sequence reads: CASSHPNYGYTF. The CDR3 DNA follows: TGTGCCAGCTCACATCCTAACTATGGCTACACCTTC.

This clone was seen a few times. The chain employs TRBV5-4 and TRBJ2-7; D is perhaps TRBD2 (6 bases). The CDR3 length is 15 residues. Looked up from germline, CDR1 is SGHNT and CDR2 is YYREEE (reference sequence). The ends were cut back, 9 bases at V and 5 bases at J, with 24 bases in the middle. The CDR3 loop reads CATQKPGGRVHEQYF. The CDR3 nucleotides are TGTGCCACCCAAAAACCCGGAGGGAGAGTCCACGAGCAGTACTTC.

The chain is built from TRBV6-1 and TRBJ1-2; D is undetermined. V dropped 7 bases and J dropped 5 bases, with 17 bases sitting between them. This CDR3 comprises 14 residues. Germline CDR1 MNHNS, CDR2 SASEGT. In DNA, the CDR3 is TGTGCCAGCACGAAGTCCCCCCTACGATATGGCTACACCTTC. Amino acid sequence: CASTKSPLRYGYTF.

The chain combines TRBV7-9 with TRBJ1-2; D is unclear. The V end was cut by 2 bases, the J end by 8 bases, with 12 bases between. The CDR3 is made up of 13 amino acids. CDR1 is SEHNR, CDR2 FQNEAQ, per germline (reference sequence). The CDR3 DNA follows: TGTGCCAGCAGCTTATATGGGAGGCGCGGCTACACCTTC. This codes for CASSLYGRRGYTF.

The chain recombines TRBV6-5 with TRBJ1-4; D not resolved. Germline assignment: CDR1 MNHEY and CDR2 SVGAGI. This CDR3 is built from 13 residues. The germline V and J ends were trimmed by 8 bases and 7 bases, with 14 bases remaining between them. The CDR3 here is CASSGAAGEKLFF. The CDR3 DNA follows: TGTGCCAGCTCGGGCGCGGCGGGTGAAAAACTGTTTTTT.

Here the CDR3 DNA reads TGTGCCAGCAGCAAGCCCCGTGGGGAGCCCACTAGCACAGATACGCAGTATTTT. Protein product: CASSKPRGEPTSTDTQYF. This chain connects TRBV21-1 to TRBJ2-3; no check of the table's D call, TRBD2, against the DNA was made. TRBV21-1 is shown as a pseudogene. This CDR3 contains 18 residues.

This clone turned up a few times. This sequence joins TRBV7-9 and TRBJ1-4; 9 positions match TRBD1. The trim removed 4 bases at V and 4 bases at J, leaving 7 bases unmatched. The CDR3 has 16 amino acids. Germline-derived CDR1 and CDR2 are SEHNR and FQNEAQ (reference sequence). The CDR3 sequence: CASSSGQGVVNEKLFF. As DNA, the CDR3 is TGTGCCAGCAGCTCGGGACAGGGCGTTGTTAATGAAAAACTGTTTTTT.

J is TRBJ2-5 and V is TRBV4-3; a weak D match, TRBD1 (5 bases). Germline CDR1 is LGHNA and CDR2 is YSLEER. Trimming took 1 base from V and 0 from J, leaving 9 bases between them. This CDR3 has 15 amino acids. CDR3 region: CASSQVAGYQETQYF. In nucleotides, the CDR3 is TGCGCCAGCAGCCAAGTAGCAGGGTACCAAGAGACCCAGTACTTC.

The chain couples TRBV10-3 to TRBJ1-1; D is undetermined. Trimming took off 4 bases at V and 0 bases at J, with 9 bases between the two ends. The CDR3 covers 14 residues. In germline, CDR1 is ENHRY, CDR2 SYGVKD. The DNA for the CDR3 is TGTGCCATCAGTGGGACGGATATGAACACTGAAGCTTTCTTT. It codes for CAISGTDMNTEAFF.

V gene TRBV2 combines with J gene TRBJ2-1, with D possibly matching TRBD1 (6 bases). The CDR3 runs 15 residues. Germline CDR1 and CDR2: SNHLY and FYNNEI. Trimming shortened V by 11 bases and J by 0 bases, and 17 bases separated the two germline ends. CDR3 sequence: CAGGRVPSSYNEQFF. The DNA of the CDR3 is TGTGCCGGGGGCCGGGTCCCGAGCTCCTACAATGAGCAGTTCTTC.

The J gene is TRBJ2-6, the V gene TRBV30, with D possibly TRBD2 on 6 matching bases. Trimming took 0 bases from V and 2 from J, leaving 14 bases between them. Per germline, CDR1 GTSNPN and CDR2 SVGIG (reference sequence). CDR3 length: 17 amino acids. The CDR3 here is CAWSVLEWGAGANVLTF. The DNA for the CDR3 is TGTGCCTGGAGTGTACTTGAATGGGGGGCTGGGGCCAACGTCCTGACTTTC.

Only one count was recorded for this clone. The J gene is TRBJ2-7, the V gene TRBV13, with TRBD2 identical over 11 bases. V was pared by 5 bases and J by 2 bases, with 5 bases of the junction left unmatched. This CDR3 is 15 amino acids long. The germline CDR1 and CDR2 sequences are PRHDT and FYEKMQ (reference sequence). The CDR3 here is CASSRGTSGPYEQYF. CDR3 DNA: TGTGCCAGCAGCCGAGGGACTAGCGGCCCCTACGAGCAGTACTTC. The whole variable domain, filled in from reference TRBV13 and TRBJ2-7, reads AAGVIQSPRHLIKEKRETATLKCYPIPRHDTVYWYQQGPGQDPQFLISFYEKMQSDKGSIPDRFSAQQFSDYHSELNMSSLELGDSALYFCASSRGTSGPYEQYFGPGTRLTVT.